These 26 T cell receptor beta chains originate from one sample sequenced in a study of shared clonotypes between healthy human individuals. Repertoires were generated with immunoSEQ multiplex PCR, while TCRdb's copy carries only in-frame clones and drops some. This table has about 2.5 million clones, under 95% appearing once. Sequenced: naive CD4+ T cells from PBMCs. The subset denotes: CD45RA+ positively selected. The receptors come from a man aged 18 to 35 in good health. Some clones in this sample may be carry-over from other donors' samples.

CDR3 region: CASSPSGRRSSYNEQFF. Here the CDR3 DNA reads TGTGCCAGCAGTCCTAGCGGGAGGCGAAGCTCCTACAATGAGCAGTTCTTC. The rearrangement joins TRBV7-2 to TRBJ2-1, with 11 bases that match TRBD2. The CDR3 is 17 residues long. CDR1 and CDR2 from the germline V gene are SGHTA and FQGNSA. V shed 6 bases, J shed 0 bases, and the junction held 7 bases outside the gene matches.

V and J are TRBV9 and TRBJ1-1, with D unresolved. The CDR3 length is 12 residues. Trimming removed 0 bases at V and 4 bases at J, with 4 bases between. Germline V gene lookup returns CDR1 SGDLS and CDR2 YYNGEE. CDR3 protein: CASSVDGTEAFF. As DNA, the CDR3 is TGTGCCAGCAGCGTAGATGGCACTGAAGCTTTCTTT.

The CDR3 coding sequence is TGTGCCAGCAGTTTATCACCGGGGACAGGGGGCTATAATGAAAAACTGTTTTTT. Amino acids: CASSLSPGTGGYNEKLFF. V and J are TRBV28 and TRBJ1-4, with 12 bases aligning to TRBD1. The CDR3 has 18 residues. Germline values: CDR1 MDHEN, CDR2 SYDVKM. Germline trimming cut 1 base from V and 4 bases from J; bases unmatched to any gene: 7.

The gene calls are TRBV19 and TRBJ2-7; 7 positions agree with TRBD1. Germline V lookup: CDR1 LNHDA, CDR2 SQIVND (reference sequence). The CDR3 spans 14 residues. V gave up 6 bases and J gave up 2 bases; unmatched junction bases: 7. CDR3 sequence: CASSRQGDTYEQYF. Here the CDR3 DNA reads TGTGCCAGTAGCCGCCAGGGGGACACCTACGAGCAGTACTTC. Complete variable domain (other parts from reference TRBV19 and TRBJ2-7): DGGITQSPKYLFRKEGQNVTLSCEQNLNHDAMYWYRQDPGQGLRLIYYSQIVNDFQKGDIAEGYSVSREKKESFPLTVTSAQKNPTAFYLCASSRQGDTYEQYFGPGTRLTVT.

This chain connects TRBV7-9 to TRBJ2-2; TRBD1 might be the D (5 bases). V lost 4 bases, J lost 1 base, and 7 bases lay in between. CDR1 SEHNR and CDR2 FQNEAQ come from the germline V gene (reference sequence). The CDR3 has 14 amino acids. CDR3 loop: CASSWQGNTGELFF. The CDR3 DNA reads as TGTGCCAGCAGCTGGCAGGGGAACACCGGGGAGCTGTTTTTT.

The chain has TRBV14 and TRBJ2-1; D may match TRBD1 or TRBD2 (5 bases each). The length of the CDR3 is 15 residues. Per germline, CDR1 SGHDN and CDR2 FVKESK. V dropped 3 bases and J dropped 2 bases, with 11 bases sitting between them. The CDR3 loop is CASSHFGATYNEQFF. As DNA, the CDR3 is TGTGCCAGCAGCCATTTCGGGGCAACCTACAATGAGCAGTTCTTC. Based on the CDR3 plus reference TRBV14 and TRBJ2-1, the full variable domain is EAGVTQFPSHSVIEKGQTVTLRCDPISGHDNLYWYRRVMGKEIKFLLHFVKESKQDESGMPNNRFLAERTGGTYSTLKVQPAELEDSGVYFCASSHFGATYNEQFFGPGTRLTVL.

This chain connects TRBV5-1 to TRBJ2-1; D possibly matches TRBD1 or TRBD2 (6 bases each). Germline values: CDR1 SGHRS, CDR2 YFSETQ. This CDR3 has 15 amino acids. V lost 4 bases, J lost 7 bases, and 18 bases lay in between. The CDR3 coding sequence is TGCGCCAGCAGCGCGGGACAAGTGGGGCTTAATGAGCAGTTCTTC. Translated: CASSAGQVGLNEQFF.

The chain couples TRBV5-1 to TRBJ1-2; 9 bases match TRBD1. J gave up 8 bases and V 0 bases, and 11 bases lay outside the gene matches. Per the germline V gene, CDR1 is SGHRS and CDR2 is YFSETQ. This CDR3 is built from 16 residues. The CDR3 is CASSLGDRAVNGGYTF. The CDR3 nucleotides are TGCGCCAGCAGCTTGGGGGACAGGGCAGTGAATGGAGGCTACACCTTC.

V usage is TRBV18 and J usage is TRBJ2-3; D possibly corresponds to TRBD2 (6 bases). V lost 2 bases to trimming and J lost 1 base, with 10 bases between them. The CDR3 sequence is 15 residues long. Germline-derived CDR1 and CDR2 are KGHSH and LQKENI. The CDR3 reads CASSPDGSGTDTQYF. Here the CDR3 DNA reads TGTGCCAGCTCACCAGACGGGAGCGGCACAGATACGCAGTATTTT.

The chain joins TRBV30 to TRBJ1-5; the match to TRBD1 covers 9 bases. Germline V gene sequence: CDR1 GTSNPN, CDR2 SVGIG (reference sequence). The CDR3 is 17 residues long. Germline trimming cut 0 bases from V and 2 bases from J; bases unmatched to any gene: 8. Written as DNA, the CDR3 is TGTGCCTGGAGTGTTAAACAGGGGGCCGGGGGCAATCAGCCCCAGCATTTT. This translates into CAWSVKQGAGGNQPQHF.

A remark on this clone: A much larger clone differs by one base, so this may be a read error. This chain links TRBV7-2 with TRBJ2-3; D gene unclear. This CDR3 contains 14 residues. V lost 3 bases to trimming and J lost 0 bases, with 7 bases between them. Germline V gene data show CDR1 as SGHTA and CDR2 as FQGNSA. CDR3 bases: TGTGCCAGCAGCTTGGATCCTAGCACAGATACGCAGTATTTT. This translates into CASSLDPSTDTQYF.

This clone was seen just once. This CDR3 reads CASSLEFYGYTF. The CDR3 DNA is TGTGCCAGCAGTTTGGAGTTCTATGGCTACACCTTC. This chain joins TRBV28 and TRBJ1-2; no clear D gene. The germline gives CDR1 MDHEN, CDR2 SYDVKM. The CDR3 is 12 residues long. Trimming removed 3 bases at V and 4 bases at J, with 6 bases between.

The rearrangement joins TRBV7-2 to TRBJ2-1; 9 nucleotides match TRBD2. The CDR3 covers 19 residues. V dropped 0 bases and J dropped 6; count of bases not matched to a gene: 15. Germline assignment: CDR1 SGHTA and CDR2 FQGNSA. The CDR3 loop reads CASSLALLGLALRGNEQFF. In DNA form, the CDR3 reads TGTGCCAGCAGCTTAGCGTTGCTCGGACTAGCGTTGAGGGGCAATGAGCAGTTCTTC. Filled out from reference TRBV7-2 and TRBJ2-1, the complete variable domain reads GAGVSQSPSNKVTEKGKDVELRCDPISGHTALYWYRQSLGQGLEFLIYFQGNSAPDKSGLPSDRFSAERTGGSVSTLTIQRTQQEDSAVYLCASSLALLGLALRGNEQFFGPGTRLTVL.

The V gene is TRBV19, the J gene TRBJ2-1; 12 nucleotides align to TRBD2. Germline loops: CDR1 LNHDA, CDR2 SQIVND (reference sequence). Trimming at V came to 7 bases and at J to 5 bases, leaving 9 bases not matched to a gene. The CDR3 sequence is 16 residues long. CDR3 coding DNA: TGTGCCAGTAATCCTAGCGGGAGGGCAGGGGACAATGAGCAGTTCTTC. It is translated as CASNPSGRAGDNEQFF.

V gene TRBV28 combines with J gene TRBJ2-7; 10 nucleotides align to TRBD1. The CDR3 has 18 residues. CDR1 is MDHEN, CDR2 SYDVKM, per germline. The V segment lost 3 bases and the J segment 7 bases; nucleotides outside the gene matches: 18. The CDR3 DNA sequence: TGTGCCAGCAGTTTGGACAGGGGGGGAAGCGGGACCCCCTTGGAGCAGTACTTC. It translates to CASSLDRGGSGTPLEQYF.

V and J are TRBV27 and TRBJ1-2; TRBD1 aligns across 7 bases. V lost 6 bases and J lost 0; bases outside the gene matches: 10. CDR3 size: 16 residues. In germline, CDR1 is MNHEY, CDR2 SMNVEV (reference sequence). The CDR3 loop reads CASSKQQGRANYGYTF. Here the CDR3 DNA reads TGTGCCAGCAGCAAACAACAGGGGAGAGCTAACTATGGCTACACCTTC.

Only one count was recorded for this clone. The chain has TRBV9 and TRBJ2-3, with unresolved D. The CDR3 has 11 residues. Between the trimmed V and J ends, which lost 9 bases and 6 bases, there was a span of 11 bases. Germline V gives CDR1 SGDLS, CDR2 YYNGEE. CDR3 amino acids: CATSGWDTQYF. Here the CDR3 DNA reads TGTGCCACCAGTGGATGGGATACGCAGTATTTT.

This clone was recorded a few times. This chain uses TRBV5-1 with TRBJ1-1, with D possibly being TRBD1 (5 bases). Germline V gives CDR1 SGHRS, CDR2 YFSETQ. CDR3 length equals 14 residues. With 3 bases removed from V and 5 bases from J, the gap between germline ends came to 14 bases. CDR3 nucleotides: TGCGCCAGCAGCTCCGGGACCGGGAAAACTGAAGCTTTCTTT. Amino acid sequence: CASSSGTGKTEAFF.

This clone was counted once. Within the sample, other DNA sequences also encode this same CDR3. This chain connects TRBV28 to TRBJ1-2; 7 bases fit TRBD1. The CDR3 spans 14 residues. The V and J ends lost 2 bases and 5 bases, in that order; junction bases with no gene match: 5. Germline CDR1 is MDHEN and CDR2 is SYDVKM. The CDR3: CASSLIQGDYGYTF. The CDR3 nucleotides are TGTGCCAGCAGTTTAATTCAGGGGGATTATGGCTACACCTTC.

For this clone: Different DNA sequences within this sample yield the same CDR3. V usage is TRBV7-2 and J usage is TRBJ2-7; possibly TRBD2 for D (5 bases). CDR3 size: 13 residues. V lost 5 bases and J 4 bases, leaving 12 bases between the germline ends. The V gene's germline CDR1 is SGHTA and CDR2 FQGNSA. As DNA, the CDR3 is TGTGCCAGCAGCCTACGAGGGAGTTACGAGCAGTACTTC. It codes for CASSLRGSYEQYF.

The V call is TRBV4-1, the J call TRBJ2-5; no reliable D call. From germline, CDR1 is MGHRA and CDR2 YSYEKL. Trimming removed 1 base from V and 1 base from J, with 10 bases in between. The CDR3 extends over 15 amino acids. The CDR3 loop reads CASSQGSTAQETQYF. The CDR3, as DNA: TGCGCCAGCAGCCAAGGATCCACAGCCCAAGAGACCCAGTACTTC.

This chain connects TRBV2 to TRBJ1-4; D not resolved. Per germline, CDR1 SNHLY and CDR2 FYNNEI. This CDR3 spans 13 amino acids. Between the trimmed V and J ends, which lost 7 bases and 4 bases, there was a span of 10 bases. The CDR3 DNA is TGTGCCAGCAATCTTTGGAGTAATGAAAAACTGTTTTTT. Encoded protein: CASNLWSNEKLFF. The variable domain in full, with the rest retrieved from reference TRBV2 and TRBJ1-4, is EPEVTQTPSHQVTQMGQEVILRCVPISNHLYFYWYRQILGQKVEFLVSFYNNEISEKSEIFDDQFSVERPDGSNFTLKIRSTKLEDSAMYFCASNLWSNEKLFFGSGTQLSVL.

This sequence joins TRBV7-2 and TRBJ1-2; D not certain. V lost 1 base and J lost 6, with 9 bases in between. The CDR3 is made up of 13 amino acids. Germline CDR1 reads SGHTA; CDR2 reads FQGNSA. CDR3: CASSLVRADGYTF. CDR3 sequence (DNA): TGTGCCAGCAGCTTAGTTCGGGCGGATGGCTACACCTTC.

The genes are TRBV27 and TRBJ2-2; 7 bases line up with TRBD1. Germline V gives CDR1 MNHEY, CDR2 SMNVEV (reference sequence). V gave up 8 bases and J gave up 5 bases; unmatched junction bases: 8. The CDR3 extends over 14 amino acids. This CDR3 reads CASSRQGQTGELFF. The CDR3 DNA is TGTGCCAGCTCACGACAGGGTCAAACCGGGGAGCTGTTTTTT.

This sequence joins TRBV4-1 and TRBJ2-2; D gene unclear. The CDR3 extends over 15 amino acids. The germline V and J ends were trimmed by 1 base and 4 bases, with 10 bases remaining between them. Germline CDR1 reads MGHRA; CDR2 reads YSYEKL. CDR3 nucleotide sequence: TGCGCCAGCAGCCAAGTATCCGCACTCACCGGGGAGCTGTTTTTT. This codes for CASSQVSALTGELFF.

The chain has TRBV30 and TRBJ2-7; D may be TRBD2 (6 bases). The CDR3 contains 13 residues. Trimming stripped 2 bases from V and 0 bases from J, with 8 bases between. Per the germline V gene, CDR1 is GTSNPN and CDR2 is SVGIG (reference sequence). Here the CDR3 reads CAWSRGNSYEQYF. The CDR3, as DNA: TGTGCCTGGAGTCGGGGGAACTCCTACGAGCAGTACTTC.